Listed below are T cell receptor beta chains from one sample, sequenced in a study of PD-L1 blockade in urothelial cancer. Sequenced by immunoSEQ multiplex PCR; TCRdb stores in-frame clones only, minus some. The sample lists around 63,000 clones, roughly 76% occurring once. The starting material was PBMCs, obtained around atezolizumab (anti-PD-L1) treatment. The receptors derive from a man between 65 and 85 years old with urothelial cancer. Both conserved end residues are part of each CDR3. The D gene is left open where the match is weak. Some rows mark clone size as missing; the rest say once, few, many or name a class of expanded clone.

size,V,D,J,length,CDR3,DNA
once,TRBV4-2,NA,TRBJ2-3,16,CASSQEGGGSTDTQYF,TGTGCCAGCAGCCAAGAAGGTGGCGGAAGCACAGATACGCAGTATTTT
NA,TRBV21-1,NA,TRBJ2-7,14,CASRLTGTSYEQYF,TGTGCCAGCAGGCTGACAGGGACCTCCTACGAGCAGTACTTC
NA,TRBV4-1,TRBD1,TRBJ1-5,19,CASSQGPDRVGVGNQPQHF,TGCGCCAGCAGCCAAGGGCCTGACAGGGTAGGGGTTGGCAATCAGCCCCAGCATTTT
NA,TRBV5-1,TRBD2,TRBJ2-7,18,CASSLSAGIGLAGHEQYF,TGCGCCAGCAGCTTGTCGGCCGGGATTGGACTAGCGGGGCACGAGCAGTACTTC
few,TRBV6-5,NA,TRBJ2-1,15,CASSYSLGDKNEQFF,TGTGCCAGCAGTTACTCCCTAGGGGACAAGAATGAGCAGTTCTTC
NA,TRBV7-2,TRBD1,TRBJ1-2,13,CASSTGTGNGYTF,TGTGCCAGCAGCACCGGGACAGGGAACGGCTACACCTTC
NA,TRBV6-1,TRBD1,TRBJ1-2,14,CASSEETGVGGYTF,TGTGCCAGCAGTGAAGAGACAGGGGTTGGTGGCTACACCTTC
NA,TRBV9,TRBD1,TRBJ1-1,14,CASSPNQGQSEAFF,TGTGCCAGCAGCCCAAATCAGGGACAGAGTGAAGCTTTCTTT
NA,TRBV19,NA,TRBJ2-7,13,CASSMVGDYEQYF,TGTGCCAGTAGTATGGTAGGAGACTACGAGCAGTACTTC
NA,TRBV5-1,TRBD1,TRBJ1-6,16,CASSFGTGEINSPLHF,TGCGCCAGCAGCTTCGGGACAGGGGAAATCAATTCACCCCTCCACTTT
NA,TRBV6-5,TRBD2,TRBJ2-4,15,CTSGRGEGAKNIQYF,TGTACCAGCGGGAGGGGCGAGGGGGCCAAAAACATTCAGTACTTC
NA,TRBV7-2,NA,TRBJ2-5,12,CASSSTGETQYF,TGTGCCAGCAGCTCCACGGGGGAGACCCAGTACTTC
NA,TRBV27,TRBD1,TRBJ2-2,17,CASSNIGQGGTTGELFF,TGTGCCAGCAGTAACATTGGACAGGGGGGGACCACCGGGGAGCTGTTTTTT
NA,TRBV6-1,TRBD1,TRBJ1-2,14,CASNHGTGEYGYTF,TGTGCCAGCAATCACGGGACAGGGGAGTATGGCTACACCTTC
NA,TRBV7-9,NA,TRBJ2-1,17,CASSSNHRTEVYNEQFF,TGTGCCAGCAGCTCCAACCACCGGACAGAGGTTTACAATGAGCAGTTCTTC
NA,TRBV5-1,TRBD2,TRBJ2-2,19,CASSLAGLAGTGRAGELFF,TGCGCCAGCAGCTTGGCGGGACTAGCGGGCACCGGACGGGCCGGGGAGCTGTTTTTT
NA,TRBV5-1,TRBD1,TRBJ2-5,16,CASSQGGQGAWETQYF,TGCGCCAGCAGCCAAGGCGGACAGGGGGCATGGGAGACCCAGTACTTC
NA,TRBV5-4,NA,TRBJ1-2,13,CASSQQDNYGYTF,TGTGCCAGCAGTCAACAGGATAACTATGGCTACACCTTC
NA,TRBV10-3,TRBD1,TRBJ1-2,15,CAISPGTGVNYGYTF,TGTGCCATCAGCCCCGGGACAGGGGTTAACTATGGCTACACCTTC
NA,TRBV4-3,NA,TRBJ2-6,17,CASSQDLIVSGANVLTF,TGCGCCAGCAGCCAAGATCTAATAGTCTCTGGGGCCAACGTCCTGACTTTC
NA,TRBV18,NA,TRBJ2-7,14,CASSSGGQIYEQYF,TGTGCCAGCTCATCCGGGGGACAGATCTACGAGCAGTACTTC
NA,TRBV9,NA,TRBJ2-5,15,CASSVGGRLEETQYF,TGTGCCAGCAGCGTAGGGGGGAGACTAGAAGAGACCCAGTACTTC
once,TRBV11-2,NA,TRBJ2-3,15,CASSLNTLSTDTQYF,TGTGCCAGCAGCTTGAATACTCTTAGCACAGATACGCAGTATTTT
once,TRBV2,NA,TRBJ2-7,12,CASSRDSYEQYF,TGTGCCAGCAGTCGGGATTCCTACGAGCAGTACTTC
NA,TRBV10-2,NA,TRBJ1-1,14,CASSVSAGNTEAFF,TGCGCCAGCAGTGTGTCTGCGGGGAACACTGAAGCTTTCTTT
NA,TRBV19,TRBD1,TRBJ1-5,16,CASSSQTGTSNQPQHF,TGTGCCAGTAGTTCACAGACAGGGACTAGCAATCAGCCCCAGCATTTT
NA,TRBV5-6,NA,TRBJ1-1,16,CASSLGEGVLNTEAFF,TGTGCCAGCAGCTTGGGTGAGGGGGTCCTGAACACTGAAGCTTTCTTT
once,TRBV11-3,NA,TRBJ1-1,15,CASSLGMIYGSEAFF,TGTGCCAGCAGCTTGGGAATGATCTATGGGAGTGAAGCTTTCTTT